The T cell receptor beta chain under discussion was sequenced for a study of regulatory dendritic cells for organ transplantation. Study conclusions and caveats: The most alloreactive TCR clonotypes were found in resting memory CD8+ cells. Memory CD8+ clonal expansion seemed more limited with regulatory than mature dendritic cells.

As to this clone: Its specificity is unknown.

The J segment lost 6 bases and the V segment lost 0 bases, leaving 4 bases of the junction unmatched. CDR1 and CDR2 from the germline V gene are SGHRS and YFSETQ. The length of the CDR3 is 15 residues. This table comes from immunoSEQ multiplex PCR, and its TCRdb copy is limited to in-frame clones, with some not included. This table has 25,000 to 30,000 clones, about three quarters appearing once. The material sequenced was memory CD4+ T cells from blood. Noted subset: CD45RO+ memory T cells. The chain employs TRBV5-1 and TRBJ2-1, with 9 bases matching TRBD1. This receptor was identified in a human donor in good health. In DNA form, the CDR3 reads TGCGCCAGCAGCTTGGCGGACAGGGGAATCAATGAGCAGTTCTTC. Its protein is CASSLADRGINEQFF.